This T cell receptor (beta chain) was found in a study of T cell changes during pregnancy in multiple sclerosis. The CDR3 spans 14 residues. V was clipped by 5 bases and J by 0 bases, with 10 bases between them. Looked up from germline, CDR1 is MDHEN and CDR2 is SYDVKM. Assay used: immunoSEQ multiplex PCR; TCRdb lists only in-frame clones, some missing. The data show approximately 53,000 clones, about 90% seen once. The sequenced sample was peripheral blood, obtained after pregnancy. This sequence was found in a female donor in good health, enrolled as a control in a pregnancy study. The rearrangement joins TRBV28 to TRBJ1-2, with D maybe TRBD1 (6 bases). The CDR3 region has the DNA TGTGCCAGCAGTGGGGGGGCTTCTAACTATGGCTACACCTTC. Translation gives CASSGGASNYGYTF.